This T cell receptor (beta chain) was recorded in a study of type 1 regulatory T cells listed by TCRdb under 2021. The study in broad terms: An in vitro protocol by which a Tr1-enriched, alloantigen-specific CD4 T cell product named T-allo10 was generated was characterized in the study. T-allo10 was being tested clinically in patients with hematological malignancies who were undergoing allogeneic hematopoietic stem cell transplantation.

Specificity for host alloantigens, anergy, and the capacity for alloantigen-specific suppression were described as properties of donor-derived T-allo10 cells. The sequencer was an Illumina MiSeq. The raw public data were reprocessed by TCRdb itself: fastp quality trimming at Q25, MiXCR clonotype calling, in-frame beta chains only. Each entry is one CDR3 protein sequence, shown with its most common DNA and genes. In all, the sample holds over 55,000 distinct CDR3 sequences, and 50% to 70% of those were seen once. The biggest ten clones account for 7.6% of the sample. The germline V gene encodes CDR1 SGHTA and CDR2 FQGNSA. The CDR3, cysteine through phenylalanine, is 17 amino acids long. Only the CDR3 portion is preserved as DNA: 51 bases, with reading frame beginning at the first base. Trimmed from V: 0 bases; trimmed from J: 4 bases; junction bases lacking a gene match: 4. Remarks on this clonotype: What antigen it recognizes has not been identified. It has no much larger one-base neighbor in the sample; base qualities were not kept.

Source material: cultured T cells, either the whole culture or a sorted T cell fraction (not recorded which). The cell subset or site label of this sample denotes: Tr1-enriched cell product generated in vitro against host alloantigens. This clonotype originated in a human donor in good health. Here the chain combines TRBV7-2 and TRBJ2-5, with 14 middle bases fitting TRBD2. The nucleotide sequence reads TGTGCCAGCAGCTTAGCGGAGGGGACTAGCGGGAGAGAGACCCAGTACTTC. Translated, it gives CASSLAEGTSGRETQYF.